Shown below are 10 T cell receptor beta chains from a single sample sequenced in a study of cytomegalovirus exposure and HLA in healthy donors. Researchers ran the PCR with 60 Vbeta and 13 Jbeta primers. TCRdb's table, derived via immunoSEQ multiplex PCR, lists solely in-frame clones and lacks some. The sample carries approximately 170,000 clones, roughly 81% recorded once. The sequencing sample was made of PBMCs. The receptors were gathered from a woman aged 30 to 39 in good health and CMV-seropositive.

The DNA for the CDR3 is TGTGCCAGCAGCCAAGCAGGGGCTTTCTCCTACGAGCAGTACTTC. Its translation is CASSQAGAFSYEQYF. This chain connects TRBV14 to TRBJ2-7; possible D gene TRBD1, 6 bases. Germline CDR1 reads SGHDN; CDR2 reads FVKESK. Trimming shortened V by 1 base and J by 0 bases, and 10 bases separated the two germline ends. CDR3 length: 15 residues.

The V gene is TRBV6-5, the J gene TRBJ1-2; D call uncertain. CDR1 and CDR2 from the germline V gene are MNHEY and SVGAGI. This CDR3 is built from 15 residues. The V end lost 5 bases, the J end lost 1 base, and 14 bases lay between the germline ends. This CDR3 reads CASSGPGLLNYGYTF. CDR3 in DNA: TGTGCCAGCAGTGGGCCCGGACTGCTTAACTATGGCTACACCTTC.

This rearrangement joins TRBV7-9 to TRBJ2-1, with 7 bases lining up with TRBD2. Germline assignment: CDR1 SEHNR and CDR2 FQNEAQ (reference sequence). CDR3 size: 15 residues. Trimming cost V 5 bases and J 2 bases; bases outside gene matches: 6. CDR3 nucleotide sequence: TGTGCCAGCAGCCCTGGGGGGGTGGCCTACAATGAGCAGTTCTTC. Translation: CASSPGGVAYNEQFF. The full variable domain, completed using reference TRBV7-9 and TRBJ2-1, is DTGVSQNPRHKITKRGQNVTFRCDPISEHNRLYWYRQTLGQGPEFLTYFQNEAQLEKSRLLSDRFSAERPKGSFSTLEIQRTEQGDSAMYLCASSPGGVAYNEQFFGPGTRLTVL.

This clone was observed a handful of times. The chain uses TRBV29-1 and TRBJ2-2; TRBD2 might be the D (6 bases). V dropped 6 bases and J dropped 5 bases, with 16 bases sitting between them. Germline values: CDR1 SQVTM, CDR2 ANQGSEA. The CDR3 length is 14 residues. The CDR3 protein is CSVRDSPRTGELFF. CDR3 sequence (DNA): TGCAGCGTCCGGGACTCCCCTAGAACCGGGGAGCTGTTTTTT.

Only a few counts were recorded for this clone. The V gene is TRBV28, the J gene TRBJ2-7, with TRBD1 matching over 11 bases. This CDR3 has 15 amino acids. Germline CDR1 MDHEN, CDR2 SYDVKM. The V and J ends lost 4 bases and 4 bases, in that order; junction bases with no gene match: 6. In nucleotides, the CDR3 is TGTGCCAGCAGTTCCCCCGGGACAGGGGGATACGAGCAGTACTTC. Translated: CASSSPGTGGYEQYF.

The sample holds one count of this clone. The chain has TRBV11-2 and TRBJ2-7, with D hard to call. Between the trimmed V and J ends, which lost 0 bases and 4 bases, there was a span of 4 bases. Germline CDR1 is SGHAT and CDR2 is FQNNGV. The CDR3 is 12 residues long. The CDR3 sequence is CASSLDLYEQYF. The CDR3 bases are TGTGCCAGCAGCTTAGATCTGTACGAGCAGTACTTC.

The chain joins TRBV5-1 to TRBJ2-5; weak D call: TRBD2 (5 bases). Germline lookup yields CDR1 SGHRS and CDR2 YFSETQ. The CDR3 is 14 residues long. Trimming removed 5 bases from V and 5 bases from J, with 16 bases in between. As DNA, the CDR3 is TGCGCCAGCAGTGCGGGCCGCTCCTTGGAGACCCAGTACTTC. Translation: CASSAGRSLETQYF.

V and J are TRBV5-4 and TRBJ2-5, with 7 bases fitting TRBD2. V lost 7 bases, J lost 4 bases, and 7 bases stayed unmatched. CDR3 size: 13 residues. The V gene's germline CDR1 is SGHNT and CDR2 YYREEE (reference sequence). The CDR3 nucleotides are TGTGCCAGCCACAGCGGGGTTGTAGAGACCCAGTACTTC. It translates to CASHSGVVETQYF.

This chain connects TRBV5-1 to TRBJ2-7, with 10 bases that match TRBD2. CDR1 is SGHRS, CDR2 YFSETQ, per germline. V gave up 4 bases and J gave up 3 bases; unmatched junction bases: 7. The CDR3 contains 15 residues. The CDR3 loop is CASSTGGTSDYEQYF. Here the CDR3 DNA reads TGCGCCAGCAGCACGGGCGGGACTAGCGACTACGAGCAGTACTTC.

The V and J genes are TRBV15 and TRBJ2-7; D might be TRBD2 (6 bases). Germline V CDR1 and CDR2: LNHNV, YYDKDF (reference sequence). The CDR3 consists of 14 residues. With 4 bases removed from V and 6 bases from J, the gap between germline ends came to 16 bases. The chain's CDR3 is CATSTLAGQGEQYF. The DNA of the CDR3 is TGTGCCACCAGCACCCTGGCGGGGCAGGGCGAGCAGTACTTC.